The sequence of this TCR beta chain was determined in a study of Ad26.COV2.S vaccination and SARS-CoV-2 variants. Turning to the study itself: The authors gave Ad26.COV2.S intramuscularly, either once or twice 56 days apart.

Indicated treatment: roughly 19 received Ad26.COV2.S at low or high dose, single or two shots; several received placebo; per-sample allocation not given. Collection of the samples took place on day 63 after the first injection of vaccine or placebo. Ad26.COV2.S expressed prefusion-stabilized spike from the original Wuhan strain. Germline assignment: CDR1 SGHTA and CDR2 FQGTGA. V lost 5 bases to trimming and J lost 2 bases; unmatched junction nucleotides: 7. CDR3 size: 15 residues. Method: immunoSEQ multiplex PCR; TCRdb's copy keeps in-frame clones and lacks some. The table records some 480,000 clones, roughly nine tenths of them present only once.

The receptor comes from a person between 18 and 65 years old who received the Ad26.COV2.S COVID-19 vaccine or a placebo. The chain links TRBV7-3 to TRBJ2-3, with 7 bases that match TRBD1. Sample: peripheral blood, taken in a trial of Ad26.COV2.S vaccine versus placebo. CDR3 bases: TGTGCCAGCAGCCCCGACAGGGCTTCCACAGATACGCAGTATTTT. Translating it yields CASSPDRASTDTQYF.